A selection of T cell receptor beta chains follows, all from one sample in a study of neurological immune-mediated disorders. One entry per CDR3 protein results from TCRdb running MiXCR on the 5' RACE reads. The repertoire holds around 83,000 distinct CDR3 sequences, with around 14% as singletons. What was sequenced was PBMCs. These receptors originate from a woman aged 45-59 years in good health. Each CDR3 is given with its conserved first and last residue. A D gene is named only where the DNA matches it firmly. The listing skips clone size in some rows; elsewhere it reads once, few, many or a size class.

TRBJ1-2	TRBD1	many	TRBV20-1	CSARAETGGEGYTF	TGCAGTGCTAGAGCCGAGACAGGGGGGGAGGGCTACACCTTC
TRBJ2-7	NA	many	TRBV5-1	CASSLPERSYEQYF	TGCGCCAGCAGCTTGCCAGAGCGCTCCTACGAGCAGTACTTC
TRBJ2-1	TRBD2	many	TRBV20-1	CSARDRRGGSNEQFF	TGCAGTGCTAGAGATCGGCGCGGGGGATCGAATGAGCAGTTCTTC
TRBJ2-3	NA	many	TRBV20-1	CSASGWGSQTDTQYF	TGCAGTGCTAGTGGGTGGGGGTCGCAAACAGATACGCAGTATTTT
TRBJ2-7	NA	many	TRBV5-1	CASSLGAGDEQYF	TGCGCCAGCAGCCTCGGGGCAGGGGACGAGCAGTACTTC
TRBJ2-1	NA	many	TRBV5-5	CASSSSGIYNEQFF	TGTGCCAGCAGCAGTAGCGGAATCTACAATGAGCAGTTCTTC
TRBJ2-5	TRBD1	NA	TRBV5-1	CASSFYICSARQGGGSQETQYF	TGCGCCAGCAGCTTCTACATCTGTAGTGCTAGACAGGGGGGTGGCAGTCAAGAGACCCAGTACTTC
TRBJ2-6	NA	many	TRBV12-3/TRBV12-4	CASLDLLVQPGANVLTF	TGTGCCAGCCTGGACCTTCTCGTCCAGCCTGGGGCCAACGTCCTGACTTTC
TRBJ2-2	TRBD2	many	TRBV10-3	CAIRWGPAGDTGELFF	TGTGCCATCAGATGGGGCCCGGCGGGGGACACCGGGGAGCTGTTTTTT
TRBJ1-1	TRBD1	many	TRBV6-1	CASSGRQGLQAFF	TGTGCCAGCAGTGGACGACAGGGACTCCAAGCTTTCTTT
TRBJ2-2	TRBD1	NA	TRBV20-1	CSARDRGHGGELFF	TGCAGTGCTAGAGACAGGGGGCATGGCGGGGAGCTGTTTTTT
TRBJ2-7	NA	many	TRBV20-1	CSAPVGHHGYEQYF	TGCAGTGCTCCCGTTGGACACCATGGCTACGAGCAGTACTTC
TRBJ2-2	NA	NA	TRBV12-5	CASGLGFGRTGELFF	TGTGCTAGTGGGCTGGGGTTTGGTAGAACCGGGGAGCTGTTTTTT
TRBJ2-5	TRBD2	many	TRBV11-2	CASSPLVGGGALETQYF	TGTGCCAGCAGCCCCCTTGTCGGCGGGGGGGCACTAGAGACCCAGTACTTC
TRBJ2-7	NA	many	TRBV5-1	CASSLGEQRYEQYF	TGCGCCAGCAGCCTGGGCGAGCAGCGATACGAGCAGTACTTC
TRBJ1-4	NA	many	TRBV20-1	CSAPGQSAKANEKLFF	TGCAGTGCACCTGGACAGTCTGCGAAGGCTAATGAAAAACTGTTTTTT
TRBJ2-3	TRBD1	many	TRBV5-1	CASSLDGTGGTDTQYF	TGCGCCAGCAGCTTGGATGGGACAGGGGGCACAGATACGCAGTATTTT
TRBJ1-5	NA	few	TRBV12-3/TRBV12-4	CASSGARVRSRQPQHF	TGTGCCAGCAGTGGCGCCAGGGTCCGGTCGCGTCAGCCCCAGCATTTT
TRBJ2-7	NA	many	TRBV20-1	CSASRQEREQYF	TGCAGTGCTAGTAGACAGGAGCGCGAGCAGTACTTC
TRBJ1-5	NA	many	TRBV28	CASSAGGLQPQHF	TGTGCCAGCAGTGCCGGGGGTTTACAGCCCCAGCATTTT
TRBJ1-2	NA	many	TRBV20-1	CSASLRGGGGYTF	TGCAGTGCTAGCCTTAGGGGGGGCGGCGGCTACACCTTC
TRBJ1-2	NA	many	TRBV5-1	CASSQGQNYGYTF	TGCGCCAGCAGCCAAGGACAGAACTATGGCTACACCTTC
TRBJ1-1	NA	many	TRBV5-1	CASRETDLNTEAFF	TGCGCCAGCAGGGAGACCGACTTGAACACTGAAGCTTTCTTT
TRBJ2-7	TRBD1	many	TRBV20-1	CRASEGQGVEQYF	TGCAGAGCCAGCGAAGGACAGGGGGTCGAGCAGTACTTC
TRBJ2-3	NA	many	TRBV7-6	CASSRYPGTDTQYF	TGTGCCAGCAGCCGCTATCCCGGGACAGATACGCAGTATTTT
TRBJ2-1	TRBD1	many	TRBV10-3	CAINQDRGAHNEQFF	TGTGCCATCAACCAGGACAGGGGAGCGCACAATGAGCAGTTCTTC
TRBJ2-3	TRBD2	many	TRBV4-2	CASSFGAGVRGSTDTQYF	TGTGCCAGCAGCTTTGGGGCGGGAGTCAGAGGTAGCACAGATACGCAGTATTTT
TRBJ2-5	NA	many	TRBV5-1	CASSFDQGTQYF	TGCGCCAGCAGCTTCGACCAGGGAACCCAGTACTTC
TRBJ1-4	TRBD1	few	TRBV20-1	CSAPSRDRGPNEKLFF	TGCAGTGCACCGTCCCGGGACAGGGGGCCAAATGAAAAACTGTTTTTT
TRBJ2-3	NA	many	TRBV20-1	CSARPGSYADTQYF	TGCAGTGCTAGGCCCGGGAGTTATGCCGATACGCAGTATTTT
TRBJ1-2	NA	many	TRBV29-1	CSVEGRGSYGYTF	TGCAGCGTTGAAGGGAGGGGGAGCTATGGCTACACCTTC